The 11 T cell receptor beta chains below all came from one sample that was sequenced in a study of control samples from healthy donors and cancer patients. Libraries were prepared by immunoSEQ multiplex PCR; TCRdb keeps only in-frame clonotypes and omits some of them. This table has about 120,000 clones, around 89% appearing once. The specimen sequenced was blood. These receptors were taken from a man aged 45-65 years in good health.

V gene TRBV11-2 combines with J gene TRBJ2-3; D unresolved. The germline V gene has CDR1 SGHAT and CDR2 FQNNGV. The CDR3 covers 17 residues. V was pared by 0 bases and J by 1 base, with 14 bases between. CDR3 region: CASSLDRATWGTDTQYF. The DNA for the CDR3 is TGTGCCAGCAGCTTAGATCGAGCGACCTGGGGCACAGATACGCAGTATTTT.

The gene calls are TRBV28 and TRBJ2-7; 7 nucleotides agree with TRBD1. Germline values: CDR1 MDHEN, CDR2 SYDVKM. This CDR3 has 16 residues. With V trimmed by 6 bases and J by 2 bases, 13 bases remained unmatched. DNA of the CDR3: TGTGCCAGCAGCTTCTCAGACAGGGAACCCCCCTACGAGCAGTACTTC. Protein sequence: CASSFSDREPPYEQYF.

This clone was picked up one time. The gene calls are TRBV7-2 and TRBJ2-2; D gene uncertain. The CDR3 covers 12 residues. CDR1 SGHTA and CDR2 FQGNSA come from the germline V gene. The V end was cut by 1 base, the J end by 11 bases, with 8 bases between. In DNA, the CDR3 is TGTGCCAGCAGCTTAGACTTGGGAGAGCTGTTTTTT. Amino acids: CASSLDLGELFF.

V gene TRBV18 combines with J gene TRBJ2-5; 7 bases map to TRBD2. This CDR3 is 13 amino acids long. Trimming removed 5 bases from V and 3 bases from J; junction bases left unmatched: 3. CDR1 is KGHSH and CDR2 is LQKENI in the germline V gene. The CDR3 reads CASSRTSEETQYF. DNA of the CDR3: TGTGCCAGCTCAAGGACTAGTGAAGAGACCCAGTACTTC.

The chain links TRBV10-3 to TRBJ1-1; TRBD1 might be the D (6 bases). Per the germline V gene, CDR1 is ENHRY and CDR2 is SYGVKD. The length of the CDR3 is 12 residues. Trimming left V 6 bases short and J 11 bases short, with 16 bases between. The CDR3 here is CAIRGAQGDAFF. As DNA, the CDR3 is TGTGCCATCAGGGGCGCACAGGGTGACGCTTTCTTT.

J is TRBJ1-6 and V is TRBV27; D is possibly TRBD1 (6 bases). The CDR3 extends over 17 amino acids. The V and J ends lost 8 bases and 2 bases respectively, with 19 bases between them. Looked up from germline, CDR1 is MNHEY and CDR2 is SMNVEV (reference sequence). The CDR3 loop reads CASALWGGRTYNSPLHF. CDR3 bases: TGTGCCAGCGCCTTATGGGGGGGCAGGACCTATAATTCACCCCTCCACTTT.

The V call is TRBV5-1, the J call TRBJ2-7, with 7 bases lining up with TRBD1. V lost 4 bases and J lost 7; bases outside the gene matches: 11. CDR3 size: 14 residues. Germline V lookup: CDR1 SGHRS, CDR2 YFSETQ. CDR3 amino acids: CASSPQGVTKEQYF. In DNA form, the CDR3 reads TGCGCCAGCAGCCCGCAGGGGGTAACGAAAGAGCAGTACTTC. Based on the CDR3 plus reference TRBV5-1 and TRBJ2-7, the full variable domain is KAGVTQTPRYLIKTRGQQVTLSCSPISGHRSVSWYQQTPGQGLQFLFEYFSETQRNKGNFPGRFSGRQFSNSRSEMNVSTLELGDSALYLCASSPQGVTKEQYFGPGTRLTVT.

The chain joins TRBV12-5 to TRBJ1-2; D call uncertain. CDR3 size: 14 residues. CDR1 LGHNT and CDR2 FRNRAP come from the germline V gene. Trimming removed 1 base at V and 1 base at J, with 7 bases between. CDR3 region: CASGLEGRNYGYTF. The CDR3 nucleotides read TGTGCTAGTGGTTTGGAAGGTCGTAACTATGGCTACACCTTC.

The genes are TRBV7-2 and TRBJ1-1; D is possibly TRBD1 (6 bases). This CDR3 spans 15 amino acids. V dropped 5 bases and J dropped 4 bases, with 17 bases sitting between them. Germline lookup yields CDR1 SGHTA and CDR2 FQGNSA. This CDR3 is CASSLTGTPGTEAFF. CDR3 in DNA: TGTGCCAGCAGCCTAACCGGGACACCGGGCACTGAAGCTTTCTTT.

This clone occurred once. The chain links TRBV3-1 (or the pseudogene TRBV3-2) to TRBJ1-6; D remains unclear. The CDR3 covers 13 residues. Trimming left V 3 bases short and J 5 bases short, with 5 bases between. CDR1 and CDR2 from the germline V gene are LGHDT and YNNKEL (reference sequence). CDR3 DNA: TGTGCCAGCAGCCACGGAAATAATTCACCCCTCCACTTT. Its protein is CASSHGNNSPLHF.

This chain joins TRBV7-9 and TRBJ1-4; 8 nucleotides line up with TRBD1. Per germline, CDR1 SEHNR and CDR2 FQNEAQ (reference sequence). The CDR3 is 16 residues long. The V segment lost 0 bases and the J segment 8 bases; nucleotides outside the gene matches: 8. The CDR3 reads CASSLATGTGLEKLFF. CDR3 coding DNA: TGTGCCAGCAGCTTAGCTACCGGGACAGGTCTGGAAAAACTGTTTTTT.